Here is one T cell receptor beta chain with its context. Its cognate antigen is unknown. These data belong to a study of T cell responses to AZD1222 COVID-19 vaccine. Overall study results and limits: Seropositive AZD1222 recipients at baseline numbered only five to seven. Targeting of unmutated variant regions was reportedly seen in nearly half of spike-specific TCRs.

Clones were read by immunoSEQ multiplex PCR, and TCRdb kept only the in-frame ones, dropping some. The sample holds over 95,000 clones, 70% to 90% seen once. The CDR3 is 13 residues long. Per the germline V gene, CDR1 is MNHEY and CDR2 is SVGAGI. V lost 6 bases and J lost 4, with 12 bases in between. The TCR comes from an adult in good health. The sample in question was peripheral blood, obtained on day 0 of AZD1222 vaccination. The chain couples TRBV6-5 to TRBJ1-1; D unclear. CDR3 bases: TGTGCCAGCAGGGCCCCGGGGAGCACTGAAGCTTTCTTT. The encoded protein is CASRAPGSTEAFF.